Detailed here is one TCR beta chain. The germline V gene encodes CDR1 KGHSH and CDR2 LQKENI. The CDR3 totals 15 residues. Trimming pared 1 base from V and 1 base from J, leaving 10 bases between. The protocol was immunoSEQ multiplex PCR, while the TCRdb copy is restricted to in-frame clones and leaves out a portion. This sample has about 120,000 clones, with approximately 85% found just once. This specimen belongs to a study of T cell responses to AZD1222 COVID-19 vaccine. The sequence was collected from an adult in good health. The genes are TRBV18 and TRBJ1-1, with D tentatively TRBD1 (5 bases). This sample comprised peripheral blood, obtained on day 0 of MenACWY control vaccination. In DNA form, the CDR3 reads TGTGCCAGCTCACCACTAGTTGGGGCGAACACTGAAGCTTTCTTT. Its protein product is CASSPLVGANTEAFF.